This TCR beta chain is from a study of T cells after yellow fever vaccination. Study-level background: The fractions with low cell numbers were processed using SMART-Seq v4 Ultra Low Input.

V was pared by 6 bases and J by 5 bases, with 17 bases between. The CDR3 has 15 residues. CDR1 and CDR2 (germline): KGHSH, LQKENI. This clonotype appeared a few times. Antigen specificity is unknown. TCRdb fed the 5' RACE reads into MiXCR, producing one record per CDR3 protein. The profile shows hundreds of thousands of distinct CDR3 sequences, approximately 15% of them singletons. Broader study findings: Once the booster was given, most primary-vaccination clones reappeared, at approximately 97% for CD4 and roughly 86% for CD8. Among all clonotypes, a small share was observed in both CD4 and CD8 compartments.

The receptor was isolated from a man aged 25 to 45 who received the YFV17D yellow fever vaccine. Specimen: PBMCs, collected on the day of the yellow fever booster vaccination. The V call is TRBV18, the J call TRBJ1-5, with D possibly being TRBD1 (5 bases). The DNA of the CDR3 is TGTGCCAGCTCTCCAGGTGGGGGTCTGGATCAGCCCCAGCATTTT. Translated: CASSPGGGLDQPQHF. The entire variable domain, with the rest obtained from reference TRBV18 and TRBJ1-5, is as follows: NAGVMQNPRHLVRRRGQEARLRCSPMKGHSHVYWYRQLPEEGLKFMVYLQKENIIDESGMPKERFSAEFPKEGPSILRIQQVVRGDSAAYFCASSPGGGLDQPQHFGDGTRLSIL.